These T cell receptor beta chains were read from a single sample in a study of blood T cell repertoires in COVID-19. The method was immunoSEQ multiplex PCR; TCRdb's version includes in-frame clones alone and lacks a portion of them. Altogether 290,000 or so clones are present, nearly 90% being singletons, with the ten largest covering 3.5% to 4.5%. Sequenced input: PBMCs or T cells enriched from blood (not recorded which). Every receptor here comes from a woman between 18 and 29 years old with acute COVID-19. Each CDR3 is given with its conserved first and last residue. Fields, in order: J gene, clone size, V gene, D gene, CDR3 protein, CDR3 DNA. The D gene is left open where the match is weak. Not all rows give a size; the values are once, few, many and, for expanded clones, a class.

TRBJ2-7 | NA | TRBV6-5 | TRBD1 | CASSYETGYEQYF | TGTGCCAGCAGTTACGAGACAGGGTACGAGCAGTACTTC
TRBJ1-5 | NA | TRBV4-1 | TRBD1 | CASSQDTRGNQPQHF | TGCGCCAGCAGCCAGGATACCAGGGGGAATCAGCCCCAGCATTTT
TRBJ1-1 | NA | TRBV5-1 | NA | CASSQQGNTEAFF | TGCGCCAGCAGCCAACAGGGGAACACTGAAGCTTTCTTT
TRBJ2-7 | NA | TRBV30 | TRBD1 | CAWSRGTGFDEQYF | TGTGCCTGGAGTCGCGGGACAGGGTTCGACGAGCAGTACTTC
TRBJ2-7 | NA | TRBV3-1/TRBV3-2 | NA | CASSQVGGGISYEQYF | TGTGCCAGCAGCCAAGTAGGGGGCGGGATTTCCTACGAGCAGTACTTC
TRBJ1-1 | NA | TRBV6-5 | NA | CASSYSQGWTEAFF | TGTGCCAGCAGTTACTCGCAGGGTTGGACTGAAGCTTTCTTT
TRBJ2-7 | NA | TRBV7-3 | TRBD2 | CASSPASGSGEQYF | TGTGCCAGCAGCCCGGCTAGCGGGAGCGGAGAGCAGTACTTC
TRBJ2-7 | NA | TRBV28 | TRBD2 | CASSPPGSGSGEQYF | TGTGCCAGCAGTCCCCCGGGTAGCGGGAGTGGGGAGCAGTACTTC
TRBJ2-7 | NA | TRBV13 | NA | CASSRAAQFSSYEQYF | TGTGCCAGCAGCCGCGCGGCCCAGTTTTCCTCCTACGAGCAGTACTTC
TRBJ1-5 | NA | TRBV6-5 | NA | CASIKVSGQPQHF | TGTGCCAGCATAAAAGTCTCGGGTCAGCCCCAGCATTTT
TRBJ2-7 | NA | TRBV5-1 | TRBD2 | CASSLAGGRAGEQYF | TGCGCCAGCAGCTTGGCCGGGGGGAGGGCCGGGGAGCAGTACTTC
TRBJ1-4 | NA | TRBV5-1 | TRBD1 | CASSLSYRGGEKLFF | TGCGCCAGCAGCTTGTCCTACAGGGGCGGTGAAAAACTGTTTTTT
TRBJ2-3 | NA | TRBV9 | TRBD2 | CASSPLRAGGPEYF | TGTGCCAGCAGCCCACTGCGGGCGGGAGGCCCAGAGTATTTT
TRBJ1-2 | NA | TRBV6-6 | TRBD1 | CASRGQGIHYGYTF | TGTGCCAGCAGGGGACAGGGGATTCACTATGGCTACACCTTC
TRBJ2-1 | once | TRBV7-9 | TRBD2 | CASSLVVGLVLEQFF | TGTGCCAGCAGCTTAGTCGTTGGACTAGTGCTTGAGCAGTTCTTC
TRBJ1-1 | NA | TRBV7-9 | NA | CASRTKAVNTEAFF | TGTGCCAGCAGAACAAAGGCGGTGAACACTGAAGCTTTCTTT
TRBJ2-2 | NA | TRBV6-2/TRBV6-3 | TRBD2 | CASSTTLTSGANTGELFF | TGTGCCAGCAGTACGACCTTGACTAGCGGGGCGAACACCGGGGAGCTGTTTTTT
TRBJ2-7 | NA | TRBV28 | NA | CASSYAMGPGASYEQYF | TGTGCCAGCAGTTACGCTATGGGCCCAGGGGCCTCCTACGAGCAGTACTTC
TRBJ1-2 | NA | TRBV7-2 | TRBD1 | CASSSGQGTYGYTF | TGTGCCAGCAGCTCAGGACAGGGCACCTATGGCTACACCTTC
TRBJ2-3 | NA | TRBV28 | TRBD2 | CASSSQLGLAGGPLTDTQYF | TGTGCCAGCAGTTCTCAACTCGGACTAGCGGGAGGGCCCCTCACAGATACGCAGTATTTT
TRBJ1-1 | NA | TRBV19 | NA | CASSTTQGWGTEAFF | TGTGCCAGTAGTACGACACAGGGTTGGGGCACTGAAGCTTTCTTT
TRBJ2-7 | NA | TRBV14 | NA | CASSHRTEGRWEQYF | TGTGCCAGCAGCCACCGGACAGAGGGAAGGTGGGAGCAGTACTTC
TRBJ2-1 | NA | TRBV29-1 | NA | CSVEDAGLGSYNEQFF | TGCAGCGTTGAAGATGCGGGACTCGGCTCCTACAATGAGCAGTTCTTC
TRBJ2-3 | NA | TRBV6-5 | NA | CASRILEEDTQYF | TGTGCCAGCAGAATCCTGGAGGAAGATACGCAGTATTTT
TRBJ1-5 | NA | TRBV7-2 | NA | CASNQGLQPQHF | TGTGCCAGCAACCAGGGTTTACAGCCCCAGCATTTT
TRBJ1-5 | NA | TRBV6-1 | NA | CASSEQGIQPQHF | TGTGCCAGCAGTGAACAGGGGATTCAGCCCCAGCATTTT
TRBJ2-2 | once | TRBV5-6 | NA | CASSRFLTGELFF | TGTGCCAGCAGCCGATTCCTAACCGGGGAGCTGTTTTTT
TRBJ1-2 | few | TRBV27 | NA | CASSRIQGFNYGYTF | TGTGCCAGCAGTAGAATACAGGGTTTTAACTATGGCTACACCTTC
TRBJ1-1 | NA | TRBV18 | TRBD1 | CASSLVPGQGASEAFF | TGTGCCAGCTCACTAGTCCCGGGACAGGGGGCGTCCGAAGCTTTCTTT
TRBJ1-2 | NA | TRBV2 | NA | CASSRSDRSYGYTF | TGTGCCAGCAGTCGAAGTGACAGGAGTTATGGCTACACCTTC
TRBJ2-7 | NA | TRBV21-1 | NA | CASSSRPPHSYEQYF | TGTGCCAGCAGCTCTCGTCCACCACACTCCTACGAGCAGTACTTC
TRBJ1-1 | NA | TRBV24-1 | TRBD1 | CATSDDRGNTEAFF | TGTGCCACCAGTGATGACAGGGGTAACACTGAAGCTTTCTTT
TRBJ2-7 | NA | TRBV6-5 | TRBD1 | CASILTGEPYEQYF | TGTGCCAGCATCTTGACAGGGGAGCCCTACGAGCAGTACTTC
TRBJ1-4 | NA | TRBV28 | NA | CASSFEGRNEKLFF | TGTGCCAGCAGTTTTGAGGGCCGAAATGAAAAACTGTTTTTT
TRBJ2-7 | NA | TRBV7-2 | TRBD2 | CASSLEPAGGLYEQYF | TGTGCCAGCAGCTTAGAACCGGCGGGAGGGCTGTACGAGCAGTACTTC
TRBJ1-4 | NA | TRBV30 | TRBD1 | CAWGRMGQPNEKLFF | TGTGCCTGGGGGCGGATGGGACAGCCGAATGAAAAACTGTTTTTT
TRBJ2-1 | NA | TRBV6-5 | TRBD2 | CASIPGLAGYNEQFF | TGTGCCAGCATCCCGGGACTAGCGGGTTACAATGAGCAGTTCTTC
TRBJ2-5 | NA | TRBV20-1 | NA | CSASPGSQETQYF | TGCAGTGCTAGTCCCGGGAGCCAAGAGACCCAGTACTTC
TRBJ1-5 | NA | TRBV3-1/TRBV3-2 | NA | CASSSGGLGNQPQHF | TGTGCCAGCAGCAGCGGGGGGTTGGGCAATCAGCCCCAGCATTTT
TRBJ2-7 | NA | TRBV7-3 | TRBD2 | CASSTLAGGWDEQYF | TGTGCCAGCAGCACCCTAGCGGGAGGCTGGGACGAGCAGTACTTC
TRBJ2-7 | NA | TRBV12-5 | TRBD2 | CASGGTIYEQYF | TGTGCTAGTGGTGGGACTATCTACGAGCAGTACTTC
TRBJ1-5 | NA | TRBV27 | TRBD1 | CASSSRQGPSNQPQHF | TGTGCCAGCAGTTCTCGACAGGGACCTAGCAATCAGCCCCAGCATTTT
TRBJ1-2 | NA | TRBV11-2 | TRBD1 | CASSPRDRLNYGYTF | TGTGCCAGCAGCCCCCGGGACAGGCTTAACTATGGCTACACCTTC
TRBJ2-7 | NA | TRBV30 | TRBD2 | CAWSEKTSGRAGDF | TGTGCCTGGAGTGAGAAGACTAGCGGGAGGGCCGGGGACTTC
TRBJ2-3 | NA | TRBV28 | NA | CASKRADTDTQYF | TGTGCCAGTAAGCGGGCTGACACAGATACGCAGTATTTT
TRBJ1-1 | NA | TRBV28 | NA | CASELTLGANTEAFF | TGTGCCAGCGAGTTGACGTTAGGAGCTAACACTGAAGCTTTCTTT
TRBJ2-6 | NA | TRBV18 | TRBD1 | CASSPGTGDSGANVLTF | TGTGCCAGCTCACCAGGGACAGGGGACTCTGGGGCCAACGTCCTGACTTTC
TRBJ1-2 | once | TRBV18 | NA | CASSPPPRGYGYTF | TGTGCCAGCTCACCACCTCCGCGGGGCTATGGCTACACCTTC
TRBJ1-1 | NA | TRBV13 | NA | CASSFRQNTEAFF | TGTGCCAGCAGCTTCCGACAAAACACTGAAGCTTTCTTT
TRBJ2-2 | NA | TRBV30 | TRBD2 | CAWKKIAGTGELFF | TGTGCCTGGAAGAAAATAGCGGGGACCGGGGAGCTGTTTTTT